This T cell receptor beta chain was captured by sequencing in a study of blood T cell repertoires in COVID-19. Looking at the study overall: Both acute and convalescent COVID-19 samples were obtained from the United States, Italy and Spain.

The CDR3 totals 14 residues. The germline CDR1 and CDR2 sequences are MNHEY and SVGAGI. Trimming pared 8 bases from V and 2 bases from J, leaving 15 bases between. In the authors' methods: Amplification of reference gene primers was used by the study to estimate nucleated cell counts. Sequencing used immunoSEQ multiplex PCR; TCRdb keeps in-frame clones, though not all of them. V, J and clone size derive from that table, while D and trimming were established from the DNA sequence. Of 140,000 to 150,000 clones in the sample, approximately 85% were seen once. The source of this sequence is a man aged 70-80 years with acute or convalescent COVID-19. Sequencing used peripheral blood. This sequence joins TRBV6-5 and TRBJ1-1, with D possibly being TRBD1 (6 bases). CDR3 loop: CASDDPGVNTEAFF. As DNA, the CDR3 is TGTGCCAGCGACGATCCAGGGGTAAACACTGAAGCTTTCTTT.